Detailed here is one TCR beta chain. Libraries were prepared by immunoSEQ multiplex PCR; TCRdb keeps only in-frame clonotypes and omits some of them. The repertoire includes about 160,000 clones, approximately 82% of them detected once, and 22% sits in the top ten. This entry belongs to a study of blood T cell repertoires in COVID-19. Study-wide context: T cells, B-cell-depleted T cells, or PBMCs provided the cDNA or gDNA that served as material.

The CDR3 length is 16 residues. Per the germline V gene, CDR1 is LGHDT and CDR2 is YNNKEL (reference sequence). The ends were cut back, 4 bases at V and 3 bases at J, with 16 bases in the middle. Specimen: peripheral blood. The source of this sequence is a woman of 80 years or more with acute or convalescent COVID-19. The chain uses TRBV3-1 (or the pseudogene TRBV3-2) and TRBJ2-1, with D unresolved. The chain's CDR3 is CASSRFTTIGYNEQFF. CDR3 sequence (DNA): TGTGCCAGCAGCCGATTTACTACCATAGGCTACAATGAGCAGTTCTTC.